The source of this TCR beta chain is a study of T cell responses to AZD1222 COVID-19 vaccine. Points from the study as a whole: A reported finding is that nearly half of spike-specific TCRs target unmutated variant regions. Samples come after the peak T cell response, not at day 14. Females outnumbered males among donors, who were mostly white British; clonal diversity was possibly underestimated.

As concerns this clone: What it binds is not known.

Method: immunoSEQ multiplex PCR; TCRdb's copy keeps in-frame clones and lacks some. Of fewer than 90,000 clones detected, approximately 86% appear once; the ten largest clones hold roughly 5.6%. Germline V lookup: CDR1 KGHSH, CDR2 LQKENI. V lost 3 bases to trimming and J lost 1 base, with 11 bases between them. This CDR3 region has 15 residues. The source of this sequence is an adult who received the AZD1222 COVID-19 vaccine. The chain joins TRBV18 to TRBJ2-3; D not certain. This specimen was peripheral blood, taken 28 days after the second AZD1222 dose. The CDR3 spells CASSPQPSGTDTQYF. The CDR3 DNA is TGTGCCAGCTCACCCCAGCCCTCGGGCACAGATACGCAGTATTTT.